The present TCR beta chain was sequenced within a study of monozygotic twins with inflammatory bowel disease. Findings and limits, study-wide: Relative clonotype sharing with others was diminished in IBD patients versus healthy twins, particularly with disease activity.

The CDR3 contains 14 residues. The germline gives CDR1 DFQATT, CDR2 SNEGSKA (reference sequence). Regarding this clonotype: Its antigen is unknown.

For every donor, one blood sample of 2.5 ml was drawn. Template switching added UMIs carrying a 6-nucleotide sample barcode. No DNA is given; TCRdb re-called the 5' RACE reads and lists each CDR3 protein once. Its clone listing holds roughly 300,000 distinct CDR3 sequences. The chain couples TRBV20-1 to TRBJ2-1; the D gene TCRdb calls, TRBD1, cannot be checked with no DNA. The origin of this receptor is a human donor with ulcerative colitis or Crohn's disease, or a healthy co-twin of an affected twin (not recorded which). Sequencing used blood. CDR3 amino acids: CSARGGGVRNEQFF.